The 8 T cell receptor beta chains below come from one sample, sequenced in a study of blood T cell repertoires in COVID-19. Using immunoSEQ multiplex PCR, the repertoire was profiled, and TCRdb retains in-frame clones only, with some absent. This table has 220,000 or so clones, approximately 84% appearing once. Sequencing was carried out using peripheral blood. These receptors were obtained from a woman older than 75 with acute or convalescent COVID-19.

The chain is built from TRBV6-5 and TRBJ2-3; TRBD2 might be the D (6 bases). CDR1 is MNHEY and CDR2 is SVGAGI in the germline V gene. Trimming pared 2 bases from V and 3 bases from J, leaving 12 bases between. The CDR3 runs to 15 residues. The DNA for the CDR3 is TGTGCCAGCAGTTACGGGGCGGGGAGGACAGATACGCAGTATTTT. Protein product: CASSYGAGRTDTQYF.

This clone was detected once. The chain uses TRBV5-1 and TRBJ1-1, with 8 bases aligning to TRBD1. Germline lookup yields CDR1 SGHRS and CDR2 YFSETQ. V trimming: 4 bases; J trimming: 3 bases; junction bases outside the gene matches: 8. This CDR3 region has 15 residues. CDR3 nucleotide sequence: TGCGCCAGCAGCGCCGGGACAGGTGGGCACACTGAAGCTTTCTTT. Residues: CASSAGTGGHTEAFF.

This clone was observed a single time. V gene TRBV24-1 combines with J gene TRBJ2-7; D is possibly TRBD2 (6 bases). CDR3 length: 15 amino acids. Looked up from germline, CDR1 is KGHDR and CDR2 is SFDVKD. V was trimmed by 3 bases and J by 1 base, leaving 12 bases between them. The chain's CDR3 is CATSDPGTSSYEQYF. DNA of the CDR3: TGTGCCACCAGTGATCCCGGGACTTCGTCCTACGAGCAGTACTTC.

The rearrangement uses TRBV2 and TRBJ2-2; 8 bases map to TRBD2. The CDR3 extends over 17 amino acids. V dropped 2 bases and J dropped 4; count of bases not matched to a gene: 9. The germline V gene encodes CDR1 SNHLY and CDR2 FYNNEI. Here the CDR3 reads CASSEPNSGDFTGELFF. The CDR3 nucleotides are TGTGCCAGCAGTGAACCCAATAGCGGGGACTTCACCGGGGAGCTGTTTTTT.

The J gene is TRBJ2-5, the V gene TRBV5-6; weak D call: TRBD2 (7 bases). The CDR3 is 13 amino acids. Trimming pared 4 bases from V and 4 bases from J, leaving 11 bases between. Germline CDR1 SGHDT, CDR2 YYEEEE. The CDR3 nucleotides read TGTGCCAGCAGCCCGGGGGGCCGAGAGACCCAGTACTTC. Encoded protein: CASSPGGRETQYF.

The V and J genes are TRBV6-6 and TRBJ2-5; TRBD2 aligns across 10 bases. CDR1 MNHNY and CDR2 SVGAGI come from the germline V gene (reference sequence). After removal of 2 bases from V and 4 bases from J, the junction contained 4 bases not matched to a gene. The CDR3 has 15 amino acids. CDR3 DNA sequence: TGTGCCAGCAGTTACAGTCTAGCGGGAGTAGAGACCCAGTACTTC. Protein: CASSYSLAGVETQYF.

The count of this clone is one. The rearrangement joins TRBV28 to TRBJ2-2, with no clear D. Trimming left V 7 bases short and J 1 base short, with 16 bases between. Germline CDR1 and CDR2: MDHEN and SYDVKM. The CDR3 has 16 amino acids. CDR3 residues: CASIQPGSLNTGELFF. The CDR3 DNA reads TGTGCCAGCATCCAACCGGGTAGTCTGAACACCGGGGAGCTGTTTTTT.

The chain carries TRBV19 and TRBJ2-1; perhaps TRBD1 as D (7 bases). Germline values: CDR1 LNHDA, CDR2 SQIVND (reference sequence). The CDR3 totals 18 residues. Trimming left V 2 bases short and J 0 bases short, with 17 bases between. The CDR3 reads CASSINGRGESSYNEQFF. In DNA, the CDR3 is TGTGCCAGTAGTATAAACGGCAGGGGGGAGAGCTCCTACAATGAGCAGTTCTTC.